This T cell receptor (beta chain) was found in a study of a mutant IDH1 vaccine in newly diagnosed glioma. Study-wide context: Patients got radiotherapy, temozolomide, or both beforehand, and most got both.

The method was immunoSEQ multiplex PCR; TCRdb's version includes in-frame clones alone and lacks a portion of them. The sample lists 60,000 to 70,000 clones, roughly 87% occurring once. As to this clone: Its target is unknown.

CDR3 size: 15 residues. V gave up 0 bases and J gave up 7 bases, with 13 bases separating them. Germline V gene sequence: CDR1 SGHRS, CDR2 YFSETQ. Specified time point: week 47, end of study. In every dose of vaccine, 300 ug of mutant IDH1 20-mer peptide was given alongside topical imiquimod. New WHO grade 3 or 4 IDH1-mutant, ATRX-lost astrocytomas were present in all donors. V usage is TRBV5-1 and J usage is TRBJ1-4; maybe TRBD1 (5 bases). The TCR originated in a man younger than 40 with glioma. The sequencing used PBMCs, collected from a glioma patient whose treatment included an IDH1 peptide vaccine. The CDR3 coding sequence is TGCGCCAGCAGCTTGGAGTGGAGGGGTGGTGAAAAACTGTTTTTT. Amino acid sequence: CASSLEWRGGEKLFF.